This T cell receptor beta chain was obtained from a study of T-cell reconstitution after alpha-beta-depleted transplantation in children. This sample's TCRbeta library carried unique molecular identifier barcodes. MiXCR was run by TCRdb on the PCR reads, yielding one entry per CDR3 protein. The repertoire has 500,000 or so distinct CDR3 sequences, less than 35% of them found once; the top ten carry more than 2%. In germline, CDR1 is DFQATT, CDR2 SNEGSKA (reference sequence). V lost 0 bases to trimming and J lost 3 bases, with 11 bases between them. CDR3 length equals 14 residues. This receptor was identified in a human donor who donated a stem cell graft to a child with aplastic anemia. Source: PBMCs from the stem cell graft donor, taken from the stem cell graft. The chain joins TRBV20-1 to TRBJ1-2; no clear D. In nucleotides, the CDR3 is TGCAGTGCTAGAGAGCCCGGGGTTGACTATGGCTACACCTTC. Translated, it gives CSAREPGVDYGYTF.